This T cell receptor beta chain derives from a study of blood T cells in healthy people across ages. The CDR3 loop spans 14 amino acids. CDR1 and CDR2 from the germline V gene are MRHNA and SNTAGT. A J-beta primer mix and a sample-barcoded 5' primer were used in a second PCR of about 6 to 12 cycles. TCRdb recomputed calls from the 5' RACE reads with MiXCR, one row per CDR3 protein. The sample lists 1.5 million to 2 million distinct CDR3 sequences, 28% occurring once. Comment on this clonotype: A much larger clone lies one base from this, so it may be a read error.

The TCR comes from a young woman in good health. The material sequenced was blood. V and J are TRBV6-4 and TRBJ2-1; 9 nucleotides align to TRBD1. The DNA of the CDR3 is TGTGTCAGCAGGCGGGACAGGGAGTACAATGAGCAGTTCTTC. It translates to CVSRRDREYNEQFF.